Each of the 3 T cell receptor beta chains below was sequenced from the same sample in a study of early T cells in non-severe SARS-CoV-2 infection. TCRdb independently ran MiXCR on the 5' RACE reads; one entry per CDR3 protein. The data contain about 27,000 distinct CDR3 sequences, about 3% of them singletons. The sequenced sample was whole blood. These receptors all stem from an adult who was a healthcare worker with PCR-confirmed SARS-CoV-2 infection or an uninfected control (not recorded which).

There are many counts of this clonotype. The rearrangement uses TRBV12-3 or TRBV12-4 and TRBJ1-2; D is possibly TRBD1 (6 bases). The CDR3 length is 13 residues. Trimming shortened V by 10 bases and J by 3 bases, and 15 bases separated the two germline ends. The CDR3 loop reads CATDRPEDYGYTF. Here the CDR3 DNA reads TGTGCCACCGACAGGCCCGAAGACTATGGCTACACCTTC.

This clonotype was picked up a small number of times. The genes are TRBV2 and TRBJ1-6; perhaps TRBD1 as D (5 bases). CDR3 size: 15 residues. Germline V lookup: CDR1 SNHLY, CDR2 FYNNEI. V lost 5 bases and J 7 bases, leaving 15 bases between the germline ends. The CDR3 region has the DNA TGTGCCAGCAGTTATACCGGGACGGGAAATTCACCCCTCCACTTT. Translating gives CASSYTGTGNSPLHF.

This clonotype was counted at least ten times. V is TRBV20-1 and J is TRBJ2-5, with D perhaps given as TRBD1 or TRBD2 (6 bases each). Germline V gene sequence: CDR1 DFQATT, CDR2 SNEGSKA (reference sequence). The CDR3 sequence is 14 residues long. Between the trimmed V and J ends, which lost 6 bases and 2 bases, there was a span of 16 bases. The chain's CDR3 is CSATLRGLQETQYF. The CDR3 DNA reads TGCAGTGCCACTCTCCGGGGGCTACAAGAGACCCAGTACTTC.